Here is one T cell receptor beta chain with its context. This record belongs to a study of blood T cell repertoires in COVID-19. Only in-frame clones appear in the TCRdb table, and some are missing; sequencing was by immunoSEQ multiplex PCR. The top ten hold about 6.8% of the sample, which has approximately 300,000 clones, 80% to 95% seen once. Specimen: peripheral blood. The TCR originated in a woman younger than 45 with COVID-19, enrolled during active disease.

The DNA of the CDR3 is TGTGCCAGCAGTGAAGCATTCAGGGGTCAGCCCCAGCATTTT. This sequence encodes CASSEAFRGQPQHF. V is TRBV6-1 and J is TRBJ1-5, with a tentative D call TRBD1 (6 bases). The CDR3 covers 14 residues. V lost 0 bases and J lost 6, with 9 bases in between. Per germline, CDR1 MNHNS and CDR2 SASEGT.